One and the same sample provided the 29 T cell receptor beta chains below, sequenced in a study of read filtering for tumor transcriptome and immune sequencing (dated by TCRdb to about 2020). Sequencing instrument: Illumina HiSeq 4000. TCR libraries were built from 300 to 450 ng RNA with the Immunoverse kit, using molecular barcoded adaptors covering alpha/delta and beta/gamma chains. The raw public data were reprocessed by TCRdb itself: fastp quality trimming at Q25, MiXCR clonotype calling, in-frame beta chains only. Under each unique CDR3 protein, matching rows form one entry showing the most common genes and DNA. The sample yields about 46,000 distinct CDR3 sequences; less than 20% were counted once. The ten largest clonotypes hold approximately 40% of the sample. Sequencing was done on a sample of a population of CD138-negative cells sorted from bone marrow. Explained via the paper, the cell subset or site label denotes: bone marrow mononuclear cells depleted of CD138+ plasma/myeloma cells by negative magnetic selection. These receptors were obtained from a donor at least 40 years old with multiple myeloma.

This clonotype was observed a handful of times. A junction end diverges from the germline sequence, so it may reflect a read error. The rearrangement links TRBV7-9 to TRBJ1-1; 7 bases are a match to TRBD1. CDR1 is SEHNR and CDR2 is FQNEAQ in the germline V gene (reference sequence). This CDR3 spans 21 amino acids. The CDR3 DNA is TGTGCCAGCAGCGTCGCACGGATGGGGTCGAGACAGGGTTACTCAGACACTGAAGCTTTTTTT. This gives the protein CASSVARMGSRQGYSDTEAFF.

As for this clonotype: A much larger clonotype is one base distant, so this may be a read error. The chain uses TRBV7-2 and TRBJ1-1; D gene unclear. The CDR3 consists of 13 residues. The V gene's germline CDR1 is SGHTA and CDR2 FQGNSA. The CDR3 here is CASSRPGNTDAFF. CDR3 DNA: TGTGCCAGCAGCCGACCGGGGAACACTGATGCTTTCTTT.

Concerning this clonotype: Given a much more abundant clone one base away, this may be a read error. The CDR3 does not close with the conserved phenylalanine or tryptophan, likely indicating a read error. This sequence joins TRBV20-1 and TRBJ2-7, with D uncertain. The CDR3 runs to 13 residues. The ends were cut back, 0 bases at V and 3 bases at J, with 9 bases in the middle. CDR1 and CDR2 (germline): DFQATT, SNEGSKA (reference sequence). Here the CDR3 reads CSARDPAYYEQYL. The CDR3 bases are TGCAGTGCTAGAGACCCGGCCTACTACGAGCAGTACTTG.

The chain is built from TRBV20-1 and TRBJ2-3; no clear D gene. The germline V gene encodes CDR1 DFQATT and CDR2 SNEGSKA (reference sequence). This CDR3 spans 12 amino acids. V was trimmed by 5 bases and J by 6 bases, leaving 12 bases between them. The CDR3 DNA follows: TGCAGTGCTGGGCGACTGCCTGATACGCAGTATTTT. As protein: CSAGRLPDTQYF.

In this sample, this clonotype turned up many times. The rearrangement uses TRBV7-2 and TRBJ2-1; unclear D gene. Germline CDR1 reads SGHTA; CDR2 reads FQGNSA. The V end lost 2 bases, the J end lost 2 bases, and 10 bases lay between the germline ends. The CDR3 totals 15 residues. The CDR3 DNA follows: TGTGCCAGCAGCTTATTATTGTCTACCTACAATGAGCAGTTCTTC. It yields the protein CASSLLLSTYNEQFF.

The chain recombines TRBV29-1 with TRBJ2-1; unclear D gene. V gave up 4 bases and J gave up 3 bases, with 10 bases separating them. The CDR3 loop spans 13 amino acids. Germline lookup yields CDR1 SQVTM and CDR2 ANQGSEA. The CDR3: CSVAFTSYNEQFF. CDR3 in DNA: TGCAGCGTTGCTTTTACCAGCTACAATGAGCAGTTCTTC.

This clonotype came up many times. The genes are TRBV11-2 and TRBJ2-1, with TRBD2 identical over 9 bases. The germline CDR1 and CDR2 sequences are SGHAT and FQNNGV. The CDR3 covers 16 residues. J lost 3 bases, V lost 1 base, and 4 bases had no gene match. Here the CDR3 DNA reads TGTGCCAGCAGCTTAGTAGCGGGAGAGTTCTACAATGAGCAGTTCTTC. It specifies CASSLVAGEFYNEQFF.

This clonotype was seen repeatedly, ten times or more. The rearrangement uses TRBV12-3 or TRBV12-4 and TRBJ2-2; 7 bases align to TRBD2. V shed 5 bases and J 7 bases; nucleotides not matched to a gene: 13. The CDR3 totals 16 residues. CDR3 in amino acids: CASSPPRAGDNGELFF. The CDR3 DNA follows: TGTGCCAGCAGTCCCCCTCGGGCGGGAGATAACGGGGAGCTGTTTTTT.

There are many counts of this clonotype. The rearrangement uses TRBV6-2 or TRBV6-3 and TRBJ2-1; D may be TRBD1 or TRBD2 (5 bases each). V lost 6 bases and J 7 bases, leaving 28 bases between the germline ends. This CDR3 is 18 amino acids long. The germline V gene has CDR1 MNHEY and CDR2 SVGEGT. CDR3 protein: CASSQIGMSGPSGNEQFF. The CDR3 DNA sequence: TGTGCCAGCAGCCAAATAGGGATGTCGGGACCGTCGGGAAATGAGCAGTTCTTC.

This clonotype was seen at least ten times. This chain joins TRBV14 and TRBJ2-3; no definite D call. Germline CDR1 reads SGHDN; CDR2 reads FVKESK. V was clipped by 2 bases and J by 6 bases, with 9 bases between them. The CDR3 covers 13 residues. The DNA of the CDR3 is TGTGCCAGCAGCCAACTGCTTCCGGATACGCAGTATTTT. This sequence encodes CASSQLLPDTQYF.

This clonotype is categorized as medium-sized. This chain links TRBV5-1 with TRBJ2-1; 7 nucleotides align to TRBD2. The junction had 2 bases not matched to a gene; V was cut back by 0 bases and J by 2 bases. CDR1 and CDR2 from the germline V gene are SGHRS and YFSETQ. This CDR3 comprises 15 residues. CDR3 in DNA: TGCGCCAGCAGCTTGGGGGAGGGTACCTACAATGAGCAGTTCTTC. It yields the protein CASSLGEGTYNEQFF.

This clonotype was recorded many times. The genes are TRBV5-1 and TRBJ2-1; 10 bases align to TRBD2. The CDR3 covers 19 residues. In germline, CDR1 is SGHRS, CDR2 YFSETQ. With 2 bases clipped from V and 4 bases from J, the junction kept 15 bases outside the gene matches. The CDR3 nucleotides read TGCGCCAGCAGCTTTGGAATAGCGGGAGGCCCGTTGGTTTACAATGAGCAGTTCTTC. Its protein is CASSFGIAGGPLVYNEQFF.

Points on this clonotype: The CDR3 does not end in the conserved phenylalanine or tryptophan, so this is likely a read error. CDR3 residues: CASTLLAGGLGDQFL. The CDR3 nucleotides are TGTGCCAGCACCTTACTAGCGGGGGGGTTGGGAGATCAGTTCCTC. The V gene is TRBV12-3 or TRBV12-4, the J gene TRBJ2-1; the match to TRBD2 covers 13 bases. This CDR3 spans 15 amino acids. J gave up 13 bases and V 7 bases, and 13 bases lay outside the gene matches.

This clonotype was found many times. V usage is TRBV12-3 or TRBV12-4 and J usage is TRBJ2-1; 8 bases are a match to TRBD2. The CDR3 contains 12 residues. V was pared by 3 bases and J by 14 bases, with 6 bases of the junction left unmatched. The DNA of the CDR3 is TGTGCCAGCAGTTTGGAGCGGGAGCGGGAGTTCTTC. This gives the protein CASSLEREREFF.

Ten or more counts support this clonotype. This chain uses TRBV20-1 with TRBJ2-1; 7 nucleotides match TRBD1. CDR3 length: 14 amino acids. V gave up 0 bases and J gave up 10 bases; unmatched junction bases: 9. The germline V gene encodes CDR1 DFQATT and CDR2 SNEGSKA (reference sequence). CDR3 residues: CSARDPTGMNEQFF. CDR3 DNA sequence: TGCAGTGCTAGAGATCCGACAGGGATGAACGAGCAGTTCTTC.

This clonotype was picked up many times. The V call is TRBV3-1, the J call TRBJ2-7; D perhaps matches TRBD1 (6 bases). V lost 4 bases and J lost 2, with 12 bases in between. The germline V gene has CDR1 LGHDT and CDR2 YNNKEL (reference sequence). The CDR3 totals 14 residues. Here the CDR3 DNA reads TGTGCCAGCAGCCCGAGACAGGACGCCTACGAGCAGTACTTC. It codes for CASSPRQDAYEQYF.

This clonotype showed up many times. V is TRBV4-1 and J is TRBJ2-7; D may be TRBD1 (5 bases). The germline V gene encodes CDR1 MGHRA and CDR2 YSYEKL. V lost 1 base, J lost 1 base, and 11 bases lay in between. The CDR3 has 15 residues. The CDR3 is CASSQARTKSYEQYF. CDR3 DNA: TGCGCCAGCAGCCAAGCAAGGACAAAATCCTACGAGCAGTACTTC.

Ten or more counts support this clonotype. V gene TRBV6-5 combines with J gene TRBJ2-2; D may be TRBD1 or TRBD2 (5 bases each). Trimming removed 8 bases from V and 3 bases from J, with 16 bases in between. The CDR3 has 15 amino acids. CDR1 and CDR2 from the germline V gene are MNHEY and SVGAGI. CDR3 sequence: CASGTPKPYTGELFF. In DNA form, the CDR3 reads TGTGCCAGCGGGACCCCGAAACCTTACACCGGGGAGCTGTTTTTT.

In this sample, this clonotype turned up a few times. The J gene is TRBJ1-3, the V gene TRBV7-2, with no clear D. Trimming stripped 0 bases from V and 4 bases from J, with 10 bases between. Germline V CDR1 and CDR2: SGHTA, FQGNSA. The CDR3 is made up of 15 amino acids. The CDR3 sequence is CASSLAFSAGNTIYF. The CDR3 DNA reads TGTGCCAGCAGCTTAGCCTTCAGTGCCGGAAACACCATATATTTT.

This clonotype was seen a few times. V and J are TRBV7-9 and TRBJ2-7; D not resolved. V lost 8 bases to trimming and J lost 7 bases, with 9 bases between them. Per the germline V gene, CDR1 is SEHNR and CDR2 is FQNEAQ (reference sequence). The CDR3 runs 10 residues. The CDR3: CASPLGEQYF. The DNA for the CDR3 is TGTGCCAGCCCCCTGGGGGAGCAGTACTTC.

This clonotype was seen many times. The chain has TRBV28 and TRBJ2-7, with D perhaps matching TRBD1 (6 bases). In germline, CDR1 is MDHEN, CDR2 SYDVKM. This CDR3 region has 15 residues. Trimming took 6 bases from V and 0 from J, leaving 15 bases between them. The CDR3, as DNA: TGTGCCAGCAGCTCTTCGACAGGTGACTCCTACGAGCAGTACTTC. Translating it yields CASSSSTGDSYEQYF.

About this clonotype itself: A read error likely explains this, since a far larger clone differs by one base. The gene calls are TRBV7-8 and TRBJ2-2, with D unclear. Germline CDR1 and CDR2: SGHVS and FQNEAQ. The CDR3 has 15 amino acids. Trimming pared 1 base from V and 5 bases from J, leaving 11 bases between. Written as DNA, the CDR3 is TGTGCCAGCAGCTTAGTAGGGTGCGCGACCGGGGAGCTGTTTTTT. It specifies CASSLVGCATGELFF.

This clonotype was recorded many times. This chain joins TRBV19 and TRBJ2-2; D could derive from TRBD1 or TRBD2 (6 bases each). V was cut by 9 bases and J by 6 bases, with 20 bases left in between. CDR3 length: 15 residues. The germline V gene encodes CDR1 LNHDA and CDR2 SQIVND (reference sequence). The CDR3 here is CASSRRGVGSGELFF. The DNA of the CDR3 is TGTGCCAGCTCCCGAAGGGGGGTAGGGTCCGGGGAGCTGTTTTTT.

J is TRBJ2-2 and V is TRBV6-5; maybe TRBD1 (5 bases). The CDR3 loop spans 17 amino acids. Trimming left V 1 base short and J 0 bases short, with 12 bases between. Germline V gene lookup returns CDR1 MNHEY and CDR2 SVGAGI. The CDR3 here is CASSYWGFHSNTGELFF. The DNA for the CDR3 is TGTGCCAGCAGTTACTGGGGCTTTCATTCGAACACCGGGGAGCTGTTTTTT.

The chain couples TRBV7-2 to TRBJ2-3; 12 nucleotides agree with TRBD2. This CDR3 spans 15 amino acids. The germline V gene has CDR1 SGHTA and CDR2 FQGNSA. V trimming: 5 bases; J trimming: 7 bases; junction bases outside the gene matches: 7. CDR3 region: CASSRGTSGWNTQYF. As DNA, the CDR3 is TGTGCCAGCAGCCGCGGGACTAGCGGGTGGAATACGCAGTATTTT.

This clonotype has a count of ten or more. The chain is built from TRBV7-2 and TRBJ2-7; D may be TRBD2 (6 bases). Deletions cut 2 bases from V and 1 base from J, with 12 bases between. The CDR3 spans 15 residues. Germline V lookup: CDR1 SGHTA, CDR2 FQGNSA. Here the CDR3 reads CASSLSGYPSYEQYF. The CDR3 DNA is TGTGCCAGCAGCTTAAGCGGGTACCCTTCCTACGAGCAGTACTTC.

This clonotype was picked up many times. The CDR3 loop is CASTVAGLAGNEQFF. CDR3 DNA sequence: TGTGCCAGTACCGTGGCGGGACTAGCGGGCAATGAGCAGTTCTTC. V usage is TRBV19 and J usage is TRBJ2-1, with 12 bases matching TRBD2. Germline assignment: CDR1 LNHDA and CDR2 SQIVND (reference sequence). This CDR3 has 15 amino acids. V was clipped by 7 bases and J by 6 bases; unmatched bases: 7.

The sample holds a few counts of this clonotype. The CDR3: CASSASGQGEETQYF. Written as DNA, the CDR3 is TGTGCCAGTAGTGCCTCGGGACAGGGGGAAGAGACCCAGTACTTC. J is TRBJ2-5 and V is TRBV19; 11 bases match TRBD1. The CDR3 is 15 amino acids. Germline loops: CDR1 LNHDA, CDR2 SQIVND (reference sequence). J was trimmed by 3 bases and V by 5 bases; bases with no gene match: 5.

This clonotype was picked up many times. This rearrangement joins TRBV20-1 to TRBJ2-7; D may correspond to TRBD1 or TRBD2 (5 bases each). The ends were cut back, 4 bases at V and 0 bases at J, with 13 bases in the middle. The V gene's germline CDR1 is DFQATT and CDR2 SNEGSKA (reference sequence). The CDR3 is 14 residues long. The CDR3 DNA is TGCAGTGCTACCGGGACGGAGAGCTCCTACGAGCAGTACTTC. The encoded protein is CSATGTESSYEQYF.